This T cell receptor (beta chain) was sequenced for a study of blood T cell repertoires in COVID-19. The method was immunoSEQ multiplex PCR; TCRdb's version includes in-frame clones alone and lacks a portion of them. The sample lists roughly 300,000 clones; about nine tenths were seen once. The CDR3 has 13 residues. In germline, CDR1 is MNHEY, CDR2 SMNVEV (reference sequence). V was cut by 3 bases and J by 4 bases, with 6 bases left in between. Sequenced input: PBMCs or T cells enriched from blood (not recorded which). This clonotype originated in a woman aged 18 to 35 who had recovered from COVID-19. The J gene is TRBJ1-4, the V gene TRBV27; D gene unclear. The CDR3 is CASSFWSNEKLFF. CDR3 nucleotide sequence: TGTGCCAGCAGTTTCTGGAGTAATGAAAAACTGTTTTTT.